Listed below are T cell receptor beta chains from one sample, sequenced in a study of blood T cell repertoires in COVID-19. Produced via immunoSEQ multiplex PCR; TCRdb's table is partial and in-frame only. The table includes roughly 700,000 clones, about nine tenths detected once. The specimen was peripheral blood. Every receptor here comes from a young woman with acute or convalescent COVID-19. CDR3s include the opening cysteine and the closing phenylalanine or tryptophan. Fields, in order: J gene, V gene, D gene, clone size, CDR3 protein, CDR3 DNA. D genes are given only for firm matches. Size is omitted from some rows. Given values are once, few, many or a class for expanded clones.

>TRBJ1-5|TRBV24-1|TRBD1|.
CATSDFRDRGERPQHF
TGTGCCACCAGTGATTTCAGGGACAGGGGGGAGCGGCCCCAGCATTTT
>TRBJ1-4|TRBV5-1|TRBD1|.
CASSWDSSGSEKLFF
TGCGCCAGCAGCTGGGACAGTTCGGGATCTGAAAAACTGTTTTTT
>TRBJ2-3|TRBV6-1|TRBD2|.
CASSVAGGPGSTDTQYF
TGTGCCAGCAGTGTAGCGGGGGGGCCGGGTAGCACAGATACGCAGTATTTT
>TRBJ1-1|TRBV6-6|TRBD1|.
CASSVQGEGTEAFF
TGTGCCAGCAGTGTACAGGGGGAGGGCACTGAAGCTTTCTTT
>TRBJ1-2|TRBV6-4|TRBD1|.
CASSDSPGTGVYGYTF
TGTGCCAGCAGTGACTCGCCCGGGACAGGGGTTTATGGCTACACCTTC
>TRBJ1-1|TRBV3-1/TRBV3-2|TRBD1|.
CASSLLGATGSSTEAFF
TGTGCCAGCAGCCTTCTAGGGGCGACAGGGTCTAGCACTGAAGCTTTCTTT
>TRBJ1-2|TRBV6-5|TRBD1|.
CASSLYRGLDGYTF
TGTGCCAGCAGTTTGTACAGGGGGCTTGATGGCTACACCTTC
>TRBJ2-2|TRBV7-2|.|.
CASSLWGQPVLAGELFF
TGTGCCAGCAGCTTATGGGGACAACCCGTTTTGGCCGGGGAGCTGTTTTTT
>TRBJ2-7|TRBV5-1|TRBD1|.
CASSTGSDRVYEQYF
TGCGCCAGCAGCACGGGATCCGACAGGGTTTACGAGCAGTACTTC
>TRBJ1-1|TRBV4-1|TRBD1|.
CASSHTLTGTNTEAFF
TGCGCCAGCAGCCATACTCTGACAGGGACAAACACTGAAGCTTTCTTT
>TRBJ1-1|TRBV5-6|TRBD1|.
CASSLGQGVLNTEAFF
TGTGCCAGCAGCTTGGGACAGGGGGTCTTGAACACTGAAGCTTTCTTT
>TRBJ1-5|TRBV2|.|.
CASRAAGARQPQHF
TGTGCCAGCAGAGCGGCGGGGGCAAGACAGCCCCAGCATTTT
>TRBJ1-5|TRBV6-6|TRBD1|.
CASSRTGTVFSNQPQHF
TGTGCCAGCAGCCGAACCGGGACAGTATTTAGCAATCAGCCCCAGCATTTT
>TRBJ1-1|TRBV6-5|.|.
CASSLQGYTEAFF
TGTGCCAGCAGTTTACAGGGATACACTGAAGCTTTCTTT
>TRBJ2-7|TRBV7-2|TRBD2|.
CASSLVAGSYEQYF
TGTGCCAGCAGCTTAGTAGCGGGCTCCTACGAGCAGTACTTC
>TRBJ1-5|TRBV7-9|TRBD1|.
CASSTSRTGLYQPQHF
TGTGCCAGCAGCACATCTCGGACAGGTTTGTATCAGCCCCAGCATTTT
>TRBJ1-6|TRBV20-1|.|.
CSASSGQKSPPLHF
TGCAGTGCTAGTTCGGGACAAAAATCACCACCCCTCCACTTT
>TRBJ2-1|TRBV11-2|TRBD1|once
CASSAGGMVYNEQFF
TGTGCCAGCAGCGCAGGGGGTATGGTCTACAATGAGCAGTTCTTC
>TRBJ2-7|TRBV28|TRBD2|.
CASSPGGISSYEQYF
TGTGCCAGCAGCCCCGGGGGGATAAGCTCCTACGAGCAGTACTTC
>TRBJ1-2|TRBV7-2|.|.
CASKQAIYGYTF
TGTGCCAGCAAACAGGCTATCTATGGCTACACCTTC
>TRBJ1-1|TRBV19|.|.
CASNPPQTGLNTEAFF
TGTGCCAGTAACCCGCCTCAGACAGGACTGAACACTGAAGCTTTCTTT
>TRBJ2-6|TRBV4-3|.|.
CASSQFSGVGANVLTF
TGCGCCAGCAGCCAGTTTTCAGGGGTCGGGGCCAACGTCCTGACTTTC
>TRBJ2-2|TRBV5-1|.|.
CASSLGGNGELFF
TGCGCCAGCAGCTTGGGAGGGAACGGGGAGCTGTTTTTT
>TRBJ1-2|TRBV2|.|.
CATPGGEHGYTF
TGTGCCACCCCCGGGGGAGAGCATGGCTACACCTTC
>TRBJ2-3|TRBV11-1|.|.
CASSFEQEADTQYF
TGTGCCAGCAGCTTTGAGCAGGAGGCAGATACGCAGTATTTT
>TRBJ1-5|TRBV4-2|.|few
CASSQGEGYSNQPQHF
TGTGCCAGCAGCCAAGGGGAGGGCTATAGCAATCAGCCCCAGCATTTT
>TRBJ1-1|TRBV6-5|.|few
CASSSTENTEAFF
TGTGCCAGCAGCTCGACAGAGAACACTGAAGCTTTCTTT
>TRBJ2-2|TRBV15|TRBD2|.
CATSRGLTGGHGELFF
TGTGCCACCAGCAGAGGGTTGACGGGGGGTCACGGGGAGCTGTTTTTT
>TRBJ1-2|TRBV6-2/TRBV6-3|.|.
CASSYSGRPHGYTF
TGTGCCAGCAGTTACTCGGGCAGGCCCCATGGCTACACCTTC